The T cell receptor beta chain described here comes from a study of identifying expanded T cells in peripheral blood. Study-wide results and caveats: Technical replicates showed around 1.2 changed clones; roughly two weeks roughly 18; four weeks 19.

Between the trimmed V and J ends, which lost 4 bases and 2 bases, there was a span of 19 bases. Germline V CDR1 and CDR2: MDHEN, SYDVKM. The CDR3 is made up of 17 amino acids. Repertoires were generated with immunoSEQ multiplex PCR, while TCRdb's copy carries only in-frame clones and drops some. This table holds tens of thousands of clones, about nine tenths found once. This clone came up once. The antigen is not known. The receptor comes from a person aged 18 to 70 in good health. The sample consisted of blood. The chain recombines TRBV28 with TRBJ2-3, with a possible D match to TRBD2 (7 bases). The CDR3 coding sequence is TGTGCCAGCAGTTCCCGCGCGGGGGCGGGGACCACAGATACGCAGTATTTT. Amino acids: CASSSRAGAGTTDTQYF.